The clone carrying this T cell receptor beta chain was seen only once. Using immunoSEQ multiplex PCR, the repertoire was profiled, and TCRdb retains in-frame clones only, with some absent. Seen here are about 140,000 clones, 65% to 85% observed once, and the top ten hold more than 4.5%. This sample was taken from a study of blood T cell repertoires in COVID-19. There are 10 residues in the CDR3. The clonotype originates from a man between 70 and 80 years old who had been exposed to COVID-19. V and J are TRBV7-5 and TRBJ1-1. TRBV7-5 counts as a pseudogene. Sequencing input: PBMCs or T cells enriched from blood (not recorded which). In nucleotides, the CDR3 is TGTGCCAGAAGCTTATTCGCGGGCTCCTTT. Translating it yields CARSLFAGSF.